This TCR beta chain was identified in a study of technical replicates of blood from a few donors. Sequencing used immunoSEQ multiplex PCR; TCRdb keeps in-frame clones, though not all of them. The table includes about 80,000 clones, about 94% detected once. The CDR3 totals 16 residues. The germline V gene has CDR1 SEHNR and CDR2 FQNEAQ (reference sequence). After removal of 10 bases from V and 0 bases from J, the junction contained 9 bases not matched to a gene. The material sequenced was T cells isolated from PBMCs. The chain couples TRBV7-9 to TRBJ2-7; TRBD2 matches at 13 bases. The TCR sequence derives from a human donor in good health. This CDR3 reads CATELAGGMSSYEQYF. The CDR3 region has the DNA TGTGCCACCGAACTAGCGGGAGGGATGAGCTCCTACGAGCAGTACTTC. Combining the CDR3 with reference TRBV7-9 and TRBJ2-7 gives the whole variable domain DTGVSQNPRHKITKRGQNVTFRCDPISEHNRLYWYRQTLGQGPEFLTYFQNEAQLEKSRLLSDRFSAERPKGSFSTLEIQRTEQGDSAMYLCATELAGGMSSYEQYFGPGTRLTVT.